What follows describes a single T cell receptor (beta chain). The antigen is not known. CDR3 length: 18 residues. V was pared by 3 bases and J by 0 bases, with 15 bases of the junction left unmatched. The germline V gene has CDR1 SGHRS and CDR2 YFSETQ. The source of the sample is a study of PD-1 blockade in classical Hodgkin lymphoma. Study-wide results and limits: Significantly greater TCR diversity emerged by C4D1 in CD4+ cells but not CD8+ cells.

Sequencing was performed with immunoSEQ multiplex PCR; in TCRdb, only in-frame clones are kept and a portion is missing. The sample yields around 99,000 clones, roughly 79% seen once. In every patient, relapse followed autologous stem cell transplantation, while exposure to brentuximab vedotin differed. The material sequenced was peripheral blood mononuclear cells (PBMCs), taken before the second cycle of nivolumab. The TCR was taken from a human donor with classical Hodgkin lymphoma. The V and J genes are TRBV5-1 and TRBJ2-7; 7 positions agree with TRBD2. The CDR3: CASSWRANLAVSSYEQYF. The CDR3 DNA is TGCGCCAGCAGCTGGAGGGCGAACCTAGCGGTGAGCTCCTACGAGCAGTACTTC.